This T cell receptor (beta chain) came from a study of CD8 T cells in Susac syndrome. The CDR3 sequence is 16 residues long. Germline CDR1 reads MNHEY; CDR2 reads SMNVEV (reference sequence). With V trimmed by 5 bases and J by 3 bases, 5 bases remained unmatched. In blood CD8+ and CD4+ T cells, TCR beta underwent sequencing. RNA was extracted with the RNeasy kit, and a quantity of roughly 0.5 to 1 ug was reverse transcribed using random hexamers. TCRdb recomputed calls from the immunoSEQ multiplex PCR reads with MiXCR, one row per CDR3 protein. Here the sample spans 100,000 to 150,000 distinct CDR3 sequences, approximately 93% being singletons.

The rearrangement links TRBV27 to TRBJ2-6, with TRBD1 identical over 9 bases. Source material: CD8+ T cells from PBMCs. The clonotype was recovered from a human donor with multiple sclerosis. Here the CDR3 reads CASSLGQGFGANVLTF. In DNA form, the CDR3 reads TGTGCCAGCAGTCTGGGACAGGGCTTTGGGGCCAACGTCCTGACTTTC.